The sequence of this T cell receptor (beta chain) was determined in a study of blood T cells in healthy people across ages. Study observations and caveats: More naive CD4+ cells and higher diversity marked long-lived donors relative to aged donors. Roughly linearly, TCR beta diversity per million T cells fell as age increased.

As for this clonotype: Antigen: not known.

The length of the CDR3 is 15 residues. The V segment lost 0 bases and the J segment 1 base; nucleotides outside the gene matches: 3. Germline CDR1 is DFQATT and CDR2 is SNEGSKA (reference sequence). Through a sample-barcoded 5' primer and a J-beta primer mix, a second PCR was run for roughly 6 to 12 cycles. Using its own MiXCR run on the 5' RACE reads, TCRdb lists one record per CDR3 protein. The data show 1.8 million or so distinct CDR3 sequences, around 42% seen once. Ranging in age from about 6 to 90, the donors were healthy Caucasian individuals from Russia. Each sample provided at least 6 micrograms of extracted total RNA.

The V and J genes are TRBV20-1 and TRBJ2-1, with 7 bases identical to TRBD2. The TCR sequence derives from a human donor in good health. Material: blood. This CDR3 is CSARDHGGSYNEQFF. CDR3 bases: TGCAGTGCTAGAGATCACGGGGGGTCCTACAATGAGCAGTTCTTC.